This passage covers 3 T cell receptor beta chains from one sample sequenced in a study of blood T cells in healthy people across ages. Primed by a sample-barcoded 5' primer and a J-beta primer mix, a second PCR proceeded for about 6 to 12 cycles. TCRdb reanalysed the 5' RACE reads using MiXCR and keeps one entry per CDR3 protein. The table records 750,000 to 1,000,000 distinct CDR3 sequences, under 35% of them present only once. The sample also formed part of further work on T cells of mothers and their children.

Sequencing input: blood. These receptors were taken from a woman between 35 and 50 years old in good health.

A single count supports this clonotype. The chain uses TRBV3-1 and TRBJ2-7; the D gene is possibly TRBD2 (6 bases). Near its end, the DNA agrees better with TRBJ2-5, so the J call may be wrong. Looked up from germline, CDR1 is LGHDT and CDR2 is YNNKEL (reference sequence). The CDR3 consists of 14 residues. The CDR3 nucleotides are TGTGCCAGCAGCCAAGAGGGAGGTGGGAAGACCCAGTACTTC. Translation: CASSQEGGGKTQYF.

About this clonotype itself: This CDR3 is missing its conserved last phenylalanine or tryptophan, likely due to a read error. The chain employs TRBV6-1 and TRBJ1-1, with a weak D call TRBD1 (6 bases). V lost 4 bases and J lost 3, with 9 bases in between. Germline CDR1 is MNHNS and CDR2 is SASEGT. The CDR3 covers 13 residues. The CDR3 here is CASSAYRDTEAFC. CDR3 in DNA: TGTGCCAGCAGTGCCTACAGGGACACTGAAGCTTTCTGT.

This clonotype was detected a few times. The chain combines TRBV29-1 with TRBJ1-1; the D is unclear. Trimming took off 6 bases at V and 0 bases at J, with 11 bases between the two ends. Germline V gene sequence: CDR1 SQVTM, CDR2 ANQGSEA. The CDR3 is 13 residues long. CDR3 region: CSVVVWMNTEAFF. CDR3 nucleotides: TGCAGCGTAGTAGTTTGGATGAACACTGAAGCTTTCTTT.